This T cell receptor beta chain was identified in a study of blood T cell repertoires in COVID-19. Study as a whole: Collection of acute and convalescent COVID-19 samples took place in the United States, Italy and Spain.

Libraries were prepared by immunoSEQ multiplex PCR; TCRdb keeps only in-frame clonotypes and omits some of them. The sample holds more than 70,000 clones, about 85% seen once. Sequencing used peripheral blood. The source is a woman between 45 and 60 years old with active or convalescent COVID-19.

DNA of the CDR3: TGTGCCAGCAGCCTGACAGGGGGCAATGGCTACACCTTC. Its translation is CASSLTGGNGYTF. V usage is TRBV9 and J usage is TRBJ1-2; 10 nucleotides agree with TRBD1. Germline trimming cut 4 bases from V and 6 bases from J; bases unmatched to any gene: 3. The CDR3 has 13 residues. The V gene's germline CDR1 is SGDLS and CDR2 YYNGEE. The complete variable domain, with remaining parts taken from reference TRBV9 and TRBJ1-2, reads DSGVTQTPKHLITATGQRVTLRCSPRSGDLSVYWYQQSLDQGLQFLIQYYNGEERAKGNILERFSAQQFPDLHSELNLSSLELGDSALYFCASSLTGGNGYTFGSGTRLTVV.